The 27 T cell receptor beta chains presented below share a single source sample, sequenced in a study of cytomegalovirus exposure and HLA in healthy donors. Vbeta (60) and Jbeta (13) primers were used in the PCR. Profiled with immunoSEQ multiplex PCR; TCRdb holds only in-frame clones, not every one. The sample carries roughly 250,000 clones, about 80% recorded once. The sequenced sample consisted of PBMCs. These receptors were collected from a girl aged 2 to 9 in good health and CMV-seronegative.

CDR3 amino acids: CASKGFSGYSQSYNEQFF. As DNA, the CDR3 is TGTGCCAGTAAGGGGTTTAGCGGATACAGCCAATCCTACAATGAGCAGTTCTTC. The gene calls are TRBV19 and TRBJ2-1, with D possibly being TRBD2 (6 bases). CDR3 length equals 18 residues. Germline V gives CDR1 LNHDA, CDR2 SQIVND (reference sequence). The V gene lost 7 bases and the J gene lost 1 base, with 23 bases spanning the gap.

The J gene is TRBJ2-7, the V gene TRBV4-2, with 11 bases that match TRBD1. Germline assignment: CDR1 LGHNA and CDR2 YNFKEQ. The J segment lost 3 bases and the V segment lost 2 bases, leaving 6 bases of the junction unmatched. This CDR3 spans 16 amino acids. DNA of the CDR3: TGTGCCAGCAGCCAATCCGCCGGGACAGGGGGCTACGAGCAGTACTTC. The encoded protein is CASSQSAGTGGYEQYF.

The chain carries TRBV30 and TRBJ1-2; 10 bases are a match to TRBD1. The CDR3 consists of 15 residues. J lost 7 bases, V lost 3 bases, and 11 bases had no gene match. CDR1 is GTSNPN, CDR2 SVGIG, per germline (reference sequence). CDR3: CAWSRKRTGGLGYTF. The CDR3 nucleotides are TGTGCCTGGAGCCGGAAAAGGACAGGGGGTCTTGGCTACACCTTC.

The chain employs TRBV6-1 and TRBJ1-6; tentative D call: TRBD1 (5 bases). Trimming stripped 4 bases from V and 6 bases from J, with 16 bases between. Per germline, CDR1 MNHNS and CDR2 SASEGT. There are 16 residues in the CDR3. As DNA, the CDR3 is TGTGCCAGCAGTGTAACGTCTGACAGATCTAATTCACCCCTCCACTTT. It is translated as CASSVTSDRSNSPLHF.

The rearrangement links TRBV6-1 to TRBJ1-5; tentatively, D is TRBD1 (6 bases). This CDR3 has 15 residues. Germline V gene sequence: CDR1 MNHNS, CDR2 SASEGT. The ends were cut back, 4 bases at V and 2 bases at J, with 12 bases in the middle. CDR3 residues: CASSGSGAGNQPQHF. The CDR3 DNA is TGTGCCAGCAGTGGGTCAGGGGCCGGCAATCAGCCCCAGCATTTT.

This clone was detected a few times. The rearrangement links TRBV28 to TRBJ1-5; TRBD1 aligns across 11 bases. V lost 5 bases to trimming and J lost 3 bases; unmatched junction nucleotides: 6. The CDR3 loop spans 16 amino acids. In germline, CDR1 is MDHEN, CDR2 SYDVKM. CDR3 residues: CASSPTGQGDNQPQHF. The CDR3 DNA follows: TGTGCCAGCAGTCCCACGGGACAGGGGGACAATCAGCCCCAGCATTTT. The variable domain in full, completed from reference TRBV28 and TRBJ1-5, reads DVKVTQSSRYLVKRTGEKVFLECVQDMDHENMFWYRQDPGLGLRLIYFSYDVKMKEKGDIPEGYSVSREKKERFSLILESASTNQTSMYLCASSPTGQGDNQPQHFGDGTRLSIL.

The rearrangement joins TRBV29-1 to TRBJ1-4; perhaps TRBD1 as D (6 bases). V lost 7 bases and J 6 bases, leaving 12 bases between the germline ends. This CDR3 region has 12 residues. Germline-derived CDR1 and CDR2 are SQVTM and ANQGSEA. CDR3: CSAGEGDEKLFF. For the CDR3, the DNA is TGCAGCGCAGGGGAGGGGGATGAAAAACTGTTTTTT.

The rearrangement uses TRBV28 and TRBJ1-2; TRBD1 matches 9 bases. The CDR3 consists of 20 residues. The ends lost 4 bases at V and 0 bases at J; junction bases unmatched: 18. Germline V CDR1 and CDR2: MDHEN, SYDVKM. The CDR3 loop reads CASSWGTGPFSRQTNYGYTF. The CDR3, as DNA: TGTGCCAGCAGTTGGGGGACAGGGCCCTTCTCCCGCCAAACTAACTATGGCTACACCTTC.

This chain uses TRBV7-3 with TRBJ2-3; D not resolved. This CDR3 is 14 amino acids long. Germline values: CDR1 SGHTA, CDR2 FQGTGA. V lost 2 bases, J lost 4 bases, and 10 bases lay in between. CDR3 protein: CASSLSRPPDTQYF. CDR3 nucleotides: TGTGCCAGCAGCTTATCTAGACCCCCAGATACGCAGTATTTT. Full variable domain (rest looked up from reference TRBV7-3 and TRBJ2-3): GAGVSQTPSNKVTEKGKYVELRCDPISGHTALYWYRQSLGQGPEFLIYFQGTGAADDSGLPNDRFFAVRPEGSVSTLKIQRTERGDSAVYLCASSLSRPPDTQYFGPGTRLTVL.

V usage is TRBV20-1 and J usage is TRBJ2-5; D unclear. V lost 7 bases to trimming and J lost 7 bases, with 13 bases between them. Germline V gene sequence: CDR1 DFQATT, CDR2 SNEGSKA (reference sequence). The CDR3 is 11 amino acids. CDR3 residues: CSVSGVGTQYF. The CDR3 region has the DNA TGCAGTGTTAGTGGAGTCGGGACCCAGTACTTC.

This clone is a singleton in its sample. CDR3 region: CASSFSEDEQFF. CDR3 nucleotides: TGTGCCAGCAGCTTTAGTGAGGATGAGCAGTTCTTC. The chain links TRBV11-2 to TRBJ2-1; D is unresolved. The germline V gene has CDR1 SGHAT and CDR2 FQNNGV. The CDR3 has 12 residues. V was trimmed by 3 bases and J by 8 bases, leaving 8 bases between them.

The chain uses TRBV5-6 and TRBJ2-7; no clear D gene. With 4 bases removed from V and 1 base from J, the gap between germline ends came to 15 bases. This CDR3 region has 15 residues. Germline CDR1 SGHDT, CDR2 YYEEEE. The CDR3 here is CASSPSSWRSYEQYF. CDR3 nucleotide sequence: TGTGCCAGCAGCCCCTCGAGTTGGAGATCCTACGAGCAGTACTTC.

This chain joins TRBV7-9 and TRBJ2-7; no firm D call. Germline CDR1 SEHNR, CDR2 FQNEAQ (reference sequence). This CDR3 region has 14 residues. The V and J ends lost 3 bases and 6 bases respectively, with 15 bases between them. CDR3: CASSLNTAVTEQYF. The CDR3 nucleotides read TGTGCCAGCAGCTTGAATACCGCGGTGACCGAGCAGTACTTC.

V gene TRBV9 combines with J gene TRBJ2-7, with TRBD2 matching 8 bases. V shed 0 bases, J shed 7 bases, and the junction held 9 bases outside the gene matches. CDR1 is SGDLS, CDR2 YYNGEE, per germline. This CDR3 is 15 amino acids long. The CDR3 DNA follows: TGTGCCAGCAGCGTAGTCAGCGGGAGTAACGGGGAGCAGTACTTC. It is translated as CASSVVSGSNGEQYF.

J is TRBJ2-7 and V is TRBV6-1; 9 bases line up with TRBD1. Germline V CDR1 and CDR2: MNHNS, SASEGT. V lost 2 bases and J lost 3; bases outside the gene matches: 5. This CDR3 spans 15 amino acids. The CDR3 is CASSETGTGFYEQYF. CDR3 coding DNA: TGTGCCAGCAGTGAAACCGGGACAGGGTTCTACGAGCAGTACTTC.

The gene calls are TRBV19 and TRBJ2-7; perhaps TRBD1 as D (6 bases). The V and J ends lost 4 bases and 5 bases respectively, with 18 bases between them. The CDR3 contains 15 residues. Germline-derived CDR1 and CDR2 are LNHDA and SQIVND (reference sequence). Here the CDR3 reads CASSSATGSMNEQYF. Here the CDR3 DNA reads TGTGCCAGTAGTAGCGCCACAGGGTCGATGAACGAGCAGTACTTC.

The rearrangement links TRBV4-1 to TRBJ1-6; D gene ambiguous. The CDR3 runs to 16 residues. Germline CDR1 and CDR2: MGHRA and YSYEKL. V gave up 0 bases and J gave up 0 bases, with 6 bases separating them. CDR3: CASSQEEGSYNSPLHF. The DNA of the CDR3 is TGCGCCAGCAGCCAAGAGGAGGGCTCCTATAATTCACCCCTCCACTTT.

The CDR3: CASSLSNPPVFF. The CDR3 DNA reads as TGTGCCAGCAGCTTATCGAACCCCCCGGTTTTCTTT. The chain recombines TRBV7-9 with TRBJ1-1; D call uncertain. CDR3 length: 12 amino acids. Per the germline V gene, CDR1 is SEHNR and CDR2 is FQNEAQ (reference sequence). Trimming stripped 2 bases from V and 13 bases from J, with 14 bases between.

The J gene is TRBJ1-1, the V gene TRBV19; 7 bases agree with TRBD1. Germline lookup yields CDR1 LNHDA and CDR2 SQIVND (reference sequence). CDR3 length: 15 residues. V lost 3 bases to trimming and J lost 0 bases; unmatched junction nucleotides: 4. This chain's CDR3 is CASSMTGSVNTEAFF. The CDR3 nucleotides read TGTGCCAGTAGTATGACAGGGTCCGTGAACACTGAAGCTTTCTTT.

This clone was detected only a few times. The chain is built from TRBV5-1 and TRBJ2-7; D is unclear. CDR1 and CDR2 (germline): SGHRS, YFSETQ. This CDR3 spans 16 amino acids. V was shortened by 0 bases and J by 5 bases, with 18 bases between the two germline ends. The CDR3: CASSLAIRQRANEQYF. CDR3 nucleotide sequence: TGCGCCAGCAGCTTGGCCATCCGACAACGAGCCAACGAGCAGTACTTC.

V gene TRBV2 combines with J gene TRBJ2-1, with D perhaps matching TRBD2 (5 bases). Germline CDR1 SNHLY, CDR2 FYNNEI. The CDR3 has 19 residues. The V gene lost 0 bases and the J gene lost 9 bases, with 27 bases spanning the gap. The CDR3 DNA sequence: TGTGCCAGCAGTGAAGCGCTTGTCCTACCGACGCGGAGGCGAGGTGAGCAGTTCTTC. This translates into CASSEALVLPTRRRGEQFF. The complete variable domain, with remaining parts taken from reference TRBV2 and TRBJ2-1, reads EPEVTQTPSHQVTQMGQEVILRCVPISNHLYFYWYRQILGQKVEFLVSFYNNEISEKSEIFDDQFSVERPDGSNFTLKIRSTKLEDSAMYFCASSEALVLPTRRRGEQFFGPGTRLTVL.

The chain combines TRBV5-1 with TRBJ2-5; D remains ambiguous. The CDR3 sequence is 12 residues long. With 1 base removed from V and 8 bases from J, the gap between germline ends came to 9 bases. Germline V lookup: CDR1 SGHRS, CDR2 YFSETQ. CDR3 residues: CASSLTPTTQYF. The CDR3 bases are TGCGCCAGCAGCTTGACCCCTACCACCCAGTACTTC. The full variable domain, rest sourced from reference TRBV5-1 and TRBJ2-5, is KAGVTQTPRYLIKTRGQQVTLSCSPISGHRSVSWYQQTPGQGLQFLFEYFSETQRNKGNFPGRFSGRQFSNSRSEMNVSTLELGDSALYLCASSLTPTTQYFGPGTRLLVL.

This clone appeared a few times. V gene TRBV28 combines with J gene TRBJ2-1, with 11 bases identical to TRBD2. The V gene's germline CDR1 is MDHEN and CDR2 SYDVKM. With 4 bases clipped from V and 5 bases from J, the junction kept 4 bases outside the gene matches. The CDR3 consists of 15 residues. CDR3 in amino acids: CASSSLAGGHNEQFF. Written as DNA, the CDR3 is TGTGCCAGCAGTTCCTTAGCGGGGGGGCACAATGAGCAGTTCTTC.

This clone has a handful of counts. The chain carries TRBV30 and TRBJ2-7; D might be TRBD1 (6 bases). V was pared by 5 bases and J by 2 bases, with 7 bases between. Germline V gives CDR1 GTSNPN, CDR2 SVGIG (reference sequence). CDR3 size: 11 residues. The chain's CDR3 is CAWGQTYEQYF. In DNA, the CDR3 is TGTGCCTGGGGACAGACCTACGAGCAGTACTTC.

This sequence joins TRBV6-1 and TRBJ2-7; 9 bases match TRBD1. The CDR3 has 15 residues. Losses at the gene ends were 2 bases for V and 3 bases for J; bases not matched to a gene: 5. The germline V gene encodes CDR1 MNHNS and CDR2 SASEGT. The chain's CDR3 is CASSESSGQGYEQYF. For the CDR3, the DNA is TGTGCCAGCAGTGAATCGTCGGGACAGGGCTACGAGCAGTACTTC.

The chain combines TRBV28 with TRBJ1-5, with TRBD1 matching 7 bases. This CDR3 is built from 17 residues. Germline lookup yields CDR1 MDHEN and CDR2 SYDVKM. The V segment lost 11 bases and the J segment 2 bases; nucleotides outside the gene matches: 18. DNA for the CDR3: TGTGCCGATCCTACAGGGGTCGGCAGGATCGGCAATCAGCCCCAGCATTTT. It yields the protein CADPTGVGRIGNQPQHF.

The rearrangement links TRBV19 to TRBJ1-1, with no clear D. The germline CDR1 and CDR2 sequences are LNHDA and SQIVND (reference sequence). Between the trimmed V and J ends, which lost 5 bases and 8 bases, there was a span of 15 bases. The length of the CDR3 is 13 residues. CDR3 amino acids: CASSPRALLEAFF. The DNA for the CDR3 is TGTGCCAGTAGTCCGCGAGCCTTGTTGGAAGCTTTCTTT.